The 26 T cell receptor beta chains in this list originate from one sample, sequenced in a study of T cell clonotyping in hematopoietic cell transplantation. Time point in this sample: recipient sample about 28 days before transplant, after cytoreduction. The data were produced by immunoSEQ multiplex PCR, yet TCRdb's version contains in-frame clones alone and is incomplete. The data contain 25,000 to 35,000 clones, about 92% of them singletons. The sequencing used peripheral blood mononuclear cells, collected before stem cell transplant. The receptor source for this set is a man in his fifties with acute myeloid leukemia. Some clones in this sample may be carry-over from other donors' samples.

This chain connects TRBV7-8 to TRBJ2-6; 7 nucleotides line up with TRBD1. This CDR3 spans 19 amino acids. In germline, CDR1 is SGHVS, CDR2 FQNEAQ. The ends lost 1 base at V and 2 bases at J; junction bases unmatched: 11. Here the CDR3 reads CASSLVNRGNGPGANVLTF. The CDR3 DNA sequence: TGTGCCAGCAGCTTAGTGAACAGGGGTAATGGTCCTGGGGCCAACGTCCTGACTTTC.

The chain joins TRBV7-2 to TRBJ1-3; maybe TRBD1 (5 bases). Germline V gene data show CDR1 as SGHTA and CDR2 as FQGNSA. Trimming stripped 1 base from V and 0 bases from J, with 7 bases between. CDR3 size: 15 residues. CDR3 region: CASSLGTHSGNTIYF. CDR3 DNA: TGTGCCAGCAGCTTAGGGACACACTCTGGAAACACCATATATTTT.

This clone was seen just once. The rearrangement links TRBV28 to TRBJ2-3; 14 bases align to TRBD2. V trimming: 3 bases; J trimming: 4 bases; junction bases outside the gene matches: 0. The length of the CDR3 is 15 residues. Germline loops: CDR1 MDHEN, CDR2 SYDVKM. In DNA form, the CDR3 reads TGTGCCAGCAGTTTGGGACTAGCGGGGGCAGATACGCAGTATTTT. Its translation is CASSLGLAGADTQYF.

This clone has just one count. The rearrangement links TRBV10-3 to TRBJ1-5; no reliable D call. CDR1 ENHRY and CDR2 SYGVKD come from the germline V gene. The V end was cut by 0 bases, the J end by 1 base, with 7 bases between. This CDR3 has 15 amino acids. DNA of the CDR3: TGTGCCATCAGTGAGTCGGGCAGGAGCAATCAGCCCCAGCATTTT. Amino acid sequence: CAISESGRSNQPQHF.

The chain uses TRBV7-2 and TRBJ2-5, with D perhaps TRBD2 (6 bases). The CDR3 runs 15 residues. Germline loops: CDR1 SGHTA, CDR2 FQGNSA. V lost 5 bases and J lost 1, with 14 bases in between. The CDR3 protein is CASSPGVAVQETQYF. The CDR3 bases are TGTGCCAGCAGCCCCGGGGTAGCGGTCCAAGAGACCCAGTACTTC.

This chain links TRBV5-1 with TRBJ2-5; no clear D. V shed 1 base and J shed 0 bases, with 7 bases lying between them. Germline V gene lookup returns CDR1 SGHRS and CDR2 YFSETQ. This CDR3 spans 14 amino acids. CDR3 residues: CASSLQINQETQYF. The CDR3 bases are TGCGCCAGCAGCTTGCAGATAAACCAAGAGACCCAGTACTTC.

This chain joins TRBV5-1 and TRBJ1-1; D remains unclear. The CDR3 loop spans 14 amino acids. The germline V and J ends were trimmed by 2 bases and 3 bases, with 11 bases remaining between them. Germline V CDR1 and CDR2: SGHRS, YFSETQ. The CDR3 reads CASSFKYRDTEAFF. The DNA for the CDR3 is TGCGCCAGCAGCTTTAAGTACCGGGACACTGAAGCTTTCTTT.

The V call is TRBV10-2, the J call TRBJ2-7; no clear D gene. Germline assignment: CDR1 WSHSY and CDR2 SAAADI. The CDR3 spans 13 residues. Trimming removed 4 bases at V and 6 bases at J, with 13 bases between. The CDR3 DNA reads TGCGCCAGCAGTGTGGGGATCGAGTTCGAGCAGTACTTC. Translated: CASSVGIEFEQYF.

The CDR3 reads CASTRQGTNYGYTF. The DNA of the CDR3 is TGTGCCAGCACCCGACAGGGTACTAACTATGGCTACACCTTC. The chain combines TRBV7-9 with TRBJ1-2; 7 bases fit TRBD1. Losses at the gene ends were 7 bases for V and 0 bases for J; bases not matched to a gene: 5. Germline V gene sequence: CDR1 SEHNR, CDR2 FQNEAQ (reference sequence). CDR3 length equals 14 residues.

The V gene is TRBV5-4, the J gene TRBJ2-2; D gene ambiguous. Trimming removed 2 bases at V and 5 bases at J, with 4 bases between. The CDR3 spans 12 residues. Germline V gene sequence: CDR1 SGHNT, CDR2 YYREEE (reference sequence). CDR3: CASSLKTGELFF. In nucleotides, the CDR3 is TGTGCCAGCAGCTTAAAGACCGGGGAGCTGTTTTTT.

As regards this clone: One end of the junction fails to match germline, which may point to a read error. This chain links TRBV28 with TRBJ1-1, with D tentatively TRBD1 (5 bases). The germline gives CDR1 MDHEN, CDR2 SYDVKM. The CDR3 sequence is 13 residues long. This chain's CDR3 is CASSLRKDTEAFF. DNA for the CDR3: TGTGCCAGCAGTTTAAGGAAGGACACCGAAGCTTTCTTT.

The chain employs TRBV28 and TRBJ1-5; possibly TRBD1 for D (5 bases). Trimming pared 2 bases from V and 9 bases from J, leaving 14 bases between. The CDR3 is 14 amino acids. The germline V gene has CDR1 MDHEN and CDR2 SYDVKM. Here the CDR3 DNA reads TGTGCCAGCAGTTTAACGGGGGAAGGGCGGCCCCAGCATTTT. Residues: CASSLTGEGRPQHF.

V usage is TRBV5-4 and J usage is TRBJ2-7; 11 bases align to TRBD2. This CDR3 is built from 15 residues. Germline CDR1 reads SGHNT; CDR2 reads YYREEE (reference sequence). With V trimmed by 3 bases and J by 4 bases, 6 bases remained unmatched. CDR3 bases: TGTGCCAGCAGCTCCGGGACTAGCGGCGATTACGAGCAGTACTTC. It encodes CASSSGTSGDYEQYF.

The V call is TRBV28, the J call TRBJ2-1; no reliable D call. Germline CDR1 is MDHEN and CDR2 is SYDVKM. V lost 5 bases, J lost 3 bases, and 5 bases lay in between. This CDR3 spans 12 amino acids. Written as DNA, the CDR3 is TGTGCCAGCAGTCCTAACTACAATGAGCAGTTCTTC. It codes for CASSPNYNEQFF.

Regarding this clone: Within the sample, other DNA sequences also encode this same CDR3. The chain combines TRBV9 with TRBJ2-6; D gene ambiguous. CDR3 length: 15 residues. Trimming took off 0 bases at V and 0 bases at J, with 4 bases between the two ends. Germline V gene data show CDR1 as SGDLS and CDR2 as YYNGEE. The CDR3 nucleotides read TGTGCCAGCAGCGTAGCGGGCTCTGGGGCCAACGTCCTGACTTTC. Translation gives CASSVAGSGANVLTF.

The rearrangement joins TRBV11-2 to TRBJ1-1; 10 positions agree with TRBD1. Trimming took 1 base from V and 8 from J; bases not matched to a gene: 7. Germline CDR1 SGHAT, CDR2 FQNNGV. The CDR3 spans 15 residues. In DNA form, the CDR3 reads TGTGCCAGCAGCTTAGGGCCGGGACAGGGGTACGAAGCTTTCTTT. Residues: CASSLGPGQGYEAFF.

This chain connects TRBV29-1 to TRBJ2-7, with a weak D call TRBD2 (5 bases). From germline, CDR1 is SQVTM and CDR2 ANQGSEA. CDR3 length: 13 residues. The V gene lost 4 bases and the J gene lost 5 bases, with 15 bases spanning the gap. The CDR3 nucleotides read TGCAGCGTTGGGGCAACCGGGAAGCACGAGCAGTACTTC. Protein product: CSVGATGKHEQYF.

The CDR3 spells CASSLLSGRAGETQYF. The CDR3, as DNA: TGTGCCAGCAGTTTATTATCCGGGAGGGCCGGAGAGACCCAGTACTTC. The chain has TRBV28 and TRBJ2-5, with 8 nucleotides matching TRBD2. V dropped 1 base and J dropped 4; count of bases not matched to a gene: 8. The CDR3 consists of 16 residues. Looked up from germline, CDR1 is MDHEN and CDR2 is SYDVKM.

The rearrangement joins TRBV6-5 to TRBJ1-1, with a possible D match to TRBD1 (5 bases). The germline CDR1 and CDR2 sequences are MNHEY and SVGAGI. The CDR3 loop spans 15 amino acids. Trimming took 6 bases from V and 1 from J, leaving 15 bases between them. DNA of the CDR3: TGTGCCAGCAGCCCACCTATGGGGGGGAACACTGAAGCTTTCTTT. Its protein is CASSPPMGGNTEAFF.

V gene TRBV30 combines with J gene TRBJ1-2, with 10 nucleotides matching TRBD1. Trimming took 3 bases from V and 4 from J; bases not matched to a gene: 2. The CDR3 is made up of 13 amino acids. Germline V CDR1 and CDR2: GTSNPN, SVGIG (reference sequence). This CDR3 is CAWRDRGSYGYTF. The CDR3 region has the DNA TGTGCCTGGAGGGACAGGGGGAGCTATGGCTACACCTTC.

CDR3 in DNA: TGTGCCAGCAGGGGGACTAGCGACCTCTACGAGCAGTACTTC. Protein: CASRGTSDLYEQYF. The chain is built from TRBV2 and TRBJ2-7; 10 bases line up with TRBD2. V trimming: 6 bases; J trimming: 3 bases; junction bases outside the gene matches: 5. Germline assignment: CDR1 SNHLY and CDR2 FYNNEI. This CDR3 has 14 amino acids. The whole variable domain, filled in from reference TRBV2 and TRBJ2-7, reads EPEVTQTPSHQVTQMGQEVILRCVPISNHLYFYWYRQILGQKVEFLVSFYNNEISEKSEIFDDQFSVERPDGSNFTLKIRSTKLEDSAMYFCASRGTSDLYEQYFGPGTRLTVT.

The chain employs TRBV15 and TRBJ2-7; the D gene is possibly TRBD2 (6 bases). V lost 4 bases to trimming and J lost 3 bases, with 16 bases between them. The germline CDR1 and CDR2 sequences are LNHNV and YYDKDF (reference sequence). This CDR3 has 15 residues. The chain's CDR3 is CATSTWEDKHYEQYF. Here the CDR3 DNA reads TGTGCCACCAGCACTTGGGAGGACAAACACTACGAGCAGTACTTC.

The chain carries TRBV5-4 and TRBJ1-1; D gene uncertain. V was trimmed by 0 bases and J by 4 bases, leaving 7 bases between them. The CDR3 runs 13 residues. CDR1 SGHNT and CDR2 YYREEE come from the germline V gene (reference sequence). CDR3 amino acids: CASSLEKATEAFF. CDR3 sequence (DNA): TGTGCCAGCAGCTTGGAGAAAGCCACTGAAGCTTTCTTT. The whole variable domain, remainder taken from reference TRBV5-4 and TRBJ1-1, is ETGVTQSPTHLIKTRGQQVTLRCSSQSGHNTVSWYQQALGQGPQFIFQYYREEENGRGNFPPRFSGLQFPNYSSELNVNALELDDSALYLCASSLEKATEAFFGQGTRLTVV.

The chain is built from TRBV9 and TRBJ2-1, with 11 bases identical to TRBD2. CDR1 and CDR2 from the germline V gene are SGDLS and YYNGEE. V gave up 4 bases and J gave up 9 bases; unmatched junction bases: 9. The CDR3 contains 15 residues. The CDR3, as DNA: TGTGCCAGCAGCATTAGCGGGGGGGCCCCCCCTGAGCAGTTCTTC. As protein: CASSISGGAPPEQFF.

The rearrangement joins TRBV6-4 to TRBJ1-1, with D possibly being TRBD1 (6 bases). The CDR3 runs 13 residues. Germline loops: CDR1 MRHNA, CDR2 SNTAGT. The ends were cut back, 3 bases at V and 3 bases at J, with 8 bases in the middle. CDR3 nucleotides: TGTGCCAGCAGTGAGAGGGGGGACACTGAAGCTTTCTTT. Translating gives CASSERGDTEAFF.

CDR3 region: CASSIGQGVTPLHF. The CDR3, as DNA: TGTGCCAGTAGTATTGGACAGGGTGTCACACCCCTCCACTTT. The chain links TRBV19 to TRBJ1-6, with 8 bases aligning to TRBD1. Germline-derived CDR1 and CDR2 are LNHDA and SQIVND (reference sequence). The CDR3 loop spans 14 amino acids. The junction had 6 bases not matched to a gene; V was cut back by 3 bases and J by 11 bases.